The clone carrying this T cell receptor (beta chain) was observed a single time. The data were taken from a study of blood T cell repertoires in COVID-19. Study-level background: Whether acute or convalescent, the COVID-19 samples came from the United States, Italy and Spain. Sources were T cells, B-cell-depleted T cells, or PBMCs; the material itself was cDNA or gDNA.

Study processing details: Amplification with reference gene primers provided the estimates of nucleated cell counts. The protocol was immunoSEQ multiplex PCR, while the TCRdb copy is restricted to in-frame clones and leaves out a portion. V and J calls and clone size come straight from that table; D and trimming were deduced from the DNA. The data contain about 130,000 clones, approximately 86% of them seen just once; the ten biggest clones take up 15% to 20%. V gave up 5 bases and J gave up 4 bases; unmatched junction bases: 8. CDR1 is SGHNT, CDR2 YYREEE, per germline (reference sequence). CDR3 length equals 14 residues.

The chain couples TRBV5-4 to TRBJ2-7, with 8 bases fitting TRBD2. The origin of this receptor is a woman in her fifties or sixties who had recovered from COVID-19. What was sequenced was peripheral blood. The CDR3 protein is CASSLDGGAYEQYF. The DNA of the CDR3 is TGTGCCAGCAGTTTAGACGGGGGGGCGTACGAGCAGTACTTC.